These 28 T cell receptor beta chains were all obtained from the same sample, sequenced in a study of blood T cell repertoires in COVID-19. Here immunoSEQ multiplex PCR was the method, and the copy in TCRdb shows in-frame clones only, minus some. The repertoire holds more than 400,000 clones, with roughly 88% as singletons. Sequencing was carried out using peripheral blood. The receptors stem from a human donor in a cohort sampled during active COVID-19.

This clone was seen a few times. The gene calls are TRBV30 and TRBJ1-5; a weak D match, TRBD1 (5 bases). CDR1 GTSNPN and CDR2 SVGIG come from the germline V gene (reference sequence). V was trimmed by 5 bases and J by 4 bases, leaving 9 bases between them. This CDR3 is 12 amino acids long. CDR3 amino acids: CAWEGKNQPQHF. The CDR3 DNA follows: TGTGCCTGGGAGGGGAAGAATCAGCCCCAGCATTTT.

The chain is built from TRBV25-1 and TRBJ2-3; 7 positions agree with TRBD2. Germline CDR1 and CDR2: MGHDK and SYGVNS. J gave up 3 bases and V 3 bases, and 9 bases lay outside the gene matches. CDR3 size: 16 residues. DNA of the CDR3: TGTGCCAGCAGTGACCCGGAACTAGCGATAACAGATACGCAGTATTTT. It specifies CASSDPELAITDTQYF.

DNA for the CDR3: TGTGCCACTGAGGATAACTATGGCTACACCTTC. Protein sequence: CATEDNYGYTF. The chain combines TRBV19 with TRBJ1-2; D gene ambiguous. The V end was cut by 10 bases, the J end by 1 base, with 7 bases between. CDR1 is LNHDA, CDR2 SQIVND, per germline (reference sequence). This CDR3 contains 11 residues.

CDR3 sequence: CASSDRLSSYNEQFF. DNA for the CDR3: TGTGCCAGCAGTGACAGGCTTAGCTCCTACAATGAGCAGTTCTTC. The chain employs TRBV6-1 and TRBJ2-1; D is ambiguous. The CDR3 has 15 residues. Germline loops: CDR1 MNHNS, CDR2 SASEGT. The V end lost 3 bases, the J end lost 0 bases, and 9 bases lay between the germline ends.

The rearrangement joins TRBV9 to TRBJ2-1, with no clear D. V shed 0 bases and J shed 4 bases, with 5 bases lying between them. Germline V gene sequence: CDR1 SGDLS, CDR2 YYNGEE. This CDR3 comprises 13 residues. The CDR3 bases are TGTGCCAGCAGCGTAGCCCAATACAATGAGCAGTTCTTC. Its protein product is CASSVAQYNEQFF.

V and J are TRBV30 and TRBJ2-7; 10 bases align to TRBD1. Germline CDR1 and CDR2: GTSNPN and SVGIG (reference sequence). V was clipped by 1 base and J by 4 bases; unmatched bases: 7. This CDR3 region has 15 residues. The CDR3 loop reads CAWSGGQGKRYEQYF. The CDR3 DNA reads as TGTGCCTGGAGTGGGGGACAGGGGAAACGGTACGAGCAGTACTTC.

At least ten counts were recorded for this clone. The V and J genes are TRBV30 and TRBJ2-1, with 11 nucleotides matching TRBD2. The length of the CDR3 is 16 residues. With V trimmed by 4 bases and J by 4 bases, 9 bases remained unmatched. Germline CDR1 GTSNPN, CDR2 SVGIG (reference sequence). CDR3: CAWNSGRVVRYNEQFF. The CDR3 nucleotides are TGTGCCTGGAATAGCGGGAGGGTGGTAAGATACAATGAGCAGTTCTTC.

This clone appeared a single time. The chain employs TRBV15 and TRBJ2-2; 8 bases are shared with TRBD2. From germline, CDR1 is LNHNV and CDR2 YYDKDF (reference sequence). The CDR3 has 15 residues. J was trimmed by 6 bases and V by 0 bases; bases with no gene match: 3. The CDR3 spells CATSRDGRAAGELFF. CDR3 in DNA: TGTGCCACCAGCAGAGACGGGAGGGCGGCCGGGGAGCTGTTTTTT.

The chain couples TRBV6-1 to TRBJ1-2, with D maybe TRBD1 (6 bases). The CDR3 totals 16 residues. Trimming cost V 3 bases and J 7 bases, with 21 bases left between them. Germline CDR1 and CDR2: MNHNS and SASEGT. DNA for the CDR3: TGTGCCAGCAGTGAGCTTATGTCGGCGGGCAGGGGTGGCTACACCTTC. This codes for CASSELMSAGRGGYTF.

V gene TRBV27 combines with J gene TRBJ1-1; TRBD1 might be the D (5 bases). The CDR3 has 15 residues. Germline V gene sequence: CDR1 MNHEY, CDR2 SMNVEV (reference sequence). V was cut by 6 bases and J by 5 bases, with 19 bases left in between. CDR3 nucleotide sequence: TGTGCCAGCAGCTCAATCGGGGGGTACGAGACTGAAGCTTTCTTT. It specifies CASSSIGGYETEAFF.

This clone came up once. The rearrangement links TRBV13 to TRBJ1-1; maybe TRBD1 (6 bases). There are 16 residues in the CDR3. Trimming cost V 5 bases and J 3 bases, with 19 bases left between them. Germline loops: CDR1 PRHDT, CDR2 FYEKMQ (reference sequence). The CDR3 coding sequence is TGTGCCAGCAGCCCAACGGGGGGGGCGCAGGACACTGAAGCTTTCTTT. Its translation is CASSPTGGAQDTEAFF.

V is TRBV15 and J is TRBJ2-7; 11 bases are shared with TRBD2. The trim removed 3 bases at V and 2 bases at J, leaving 15 bases unmatched. Germline V CDR1 and CDR2: LNHNV, YYDKDF (reference sequence). This CDR3 comprises 19 residues. The CDR3 spells CATSSGGDGGLAGAYEQYF. For the CDR3, the DNA is TGTGCCACCAGCAGTGGGGGGGACGGAGGACTAGCGGGTGCCTACGAGCAGTACTTC.

The chain is built from TRBV7-6 and TRBJ2-3; tentatively, D is TRBD1 (5 bases). The CDR3 has 15 residues. Trimming cost V 0 bases and J 6 bases, with 13 bases left between them. Germline loops: CDR1 SGHVS, CDR2 FNYEAQ. The CDR3, as DNA: TGTGCCAGCAGCTTAGCGCAGGGTGGTTCCGATACGCAGTATTTT. Translating it yields CASSLAQGGSDTQYF.

The rearrangement uses TRBV11-2 and TRBJ1-2; TRBD1 matches at 9 bases. Germline V lookup: CDR1 SGHAT, CDR2 FQNNGV. This CDR3 comprises 14 residues. The J segment lost 4 bases and the V segment lost 4 bases, leaving 4 bases of the junction unmatched. CDR3 coding DNA: TGTGCCAGCAGCTGGGACAGGGAGAGCTATGGCTACACCTTC. Its protein is CASSWDRESYGYTF.

V usage is TRBV5-5 and J usage is TRBJ1-4; D not resolved. CDR3 length equals 14 residues. Germline CDR1 SGHKS, CDR2 YYEKEE (reference sequence). Trimming took off 2 bases at V and 7 bases at J, with 12 bases between the two ends. The CDR3 DNA follows: TGTGCCAGCAGCTTCACCGGGGAGGTTGAAAAACTGTTTTTT. Its protein is CASSFTGEVEKLFF.

DNA of the CDR3: TGTGCCAGCAGTGAGACCGGGACTAGCGGGTTCCACTCTACCGTCAATGAGCAGTTCTTC. Its protein product is CASSETGTSGFHSTVNEQFF. The V call is TRBV2, the J call TRBJ2-1; 12 positions match TRBD2. The CDR3 sequence is 20 residues long. Germline V gives CDR1 SNHLY, CDR2 FYNNEI. The ends lost 3 bases at V and 6 bases at J; junction bases unmatched: 18.

The chain links TRBV11-2 to TRBJ1-5, with TRBD1 matching 8 bases. The CDR3 runs 15 residues. CDR1 and CDR2 from the germline V gene are SGHAT and FQNNGV. The ends lost 0 bases at V and 10 bases at J; junction bases unmatched: 8. CDR3 sequence reads: CASSLEGQGGRPQHF. The CDR3 DNA reads as TGTGCCAGCAGCTTAGAAGGACAGGGAGGACGACCCCAGCATTTT.

This clone has more than one count but fewer than ten. The chain uses TRBV7-2 and TRBJ1-1; 8 bases fit TRBD1. This CDR3 has 15 amino acids. CDR1 is SGHTA, CDR2 FQGNSA, per germline. V shed 5 bases, J shed 1 base, and the junction held 6 bases outside the gene matches. In DNA, the CDR3 is TGTGCCAGCAGCACTTCAGGGGGCAGGAACACTGAAGCTTTCTTT. It is translated as CASSTSGGRNTEAFF.

The V gene is TRBV6-5, the J gene TRBJ1-2; a weak D match, TRBD1 (5 bases). The germline V and J ends were trimmed by 5 bases and 6 bases, with 13 bases remaining between them. Germline V gene data show CDR1 as MNHEY and CDR2 as SVGAGI. The CDR3 contains 13 residues. The CDR3 nucleotides read TGTGCCAGCAGTAGGGGATCCAGAGATGGCTACACCTTC. It yields the protein CASSRGSRDGYTF.

The J gene is TRBJ1-1, the V gene TRBV18; D perhaps matches TRBD1 (5 bases). Germline V gives CDR1 KGHSH, CDR2 LQKENI. The V and J ends lost 1 base and 1 base respectively, with 7 bases between them. The CDR3 extends over 14 amino acids. CDR3 region: CASSPLQGNTEAFF. The DNA of the CDR3 is TGTGCCAGCTCACCACTCCAGGGGAACACTGAAGCTTTCTTT. The variable domain in full, with the rest retrieved from reference TRBV18 and TRBJ1-1, is NAGVMQNPRHLVRRRGQEARLRCSPMKGHSHVYWYRQLPEEGLKFMVYLQKENIIDESGMPKERFSAEFPKEGPSILRIQQVVRGDSAAYFCASSPLQGNTEAFFGQGTRLTVV.

The chain is built from TRBV5-1 and TRBJ2-1; 7 bases agree with TRBD1. The CDR3 sequence is 15 residues long. In germline, CDR1 is SGHRS, CDR2 YFSETQ. The trim removed 0 bases at V and 5 bases at J, leaving 5 bases unmatched. Here the CDR3 reads CASSLGQGPHNEQFF. The DNA for the CDR3 is TGCGCCAGCAGCTTGGGACAGGGTCCCCACAATGAGCAGTTCTTC.

J is TRBJ2-7 and V is TRBV6-4; TRBD1 matches at 9 bases. The CDR3 has 13 residues. Per germline, CDR1 MRHNA and CDR2 SNTAGT. V shed 6 bases, J shed 6 bases, and the junction held 6 bases outside the gene matches. CDR3 bases: TGTGCCAGCAGCTCGGACAGGGGCGGCGAGCAGTACTTC. Encoded protein: CASSSDRGGEQYF.

As to this clone: This specimen includes other DNA sequences encoding the same CDR3. The V and J genes are TRBV18 and TRBJ2-5; D is perhaps TRBD2 (6 bases). Germline V lookup: CDR1 KGHSH, CDR2 LQKENI. The CDR3 runs 13 residues. V lost 0 bases to trimming and J lost 4 bases, with 6 bases between them. CDR3 region: CASSPPGGETQYF. The CDR3 bases are TGTGCCAGCTCACCACCGGGGGGAGAGACCCAGTACTTC. The whole variable domain, remainder taken from reference TRBV18 and TRBJ2-5, is NAGVMQNPRHLVRRRGQEARLRCSPMKGHSHVYWYRQLPEEGLKFMVYLQKENIIDESGMPKERFSAEFPKEGPSILRIQQVVRGDSAAYFCASSPPGGETQYFGPGTRLLVL.

The V call is TRBV27, the J call TRBJ2-1; 8 nucleotides agree with TRBD1. The J segment lost 0 bases and the V segment lost 2 bases, leaving 3 bases of the junction unmatched. Per germline, CDR1 MNHEY and CDR2 SMNVEV (reference sequence). CDR3 length: 16 residues. The CDR3 loop reads CASSLDRGVSYNEQFF. CDR3 DNA sequence: TGTGCCAGCAGTTTAGACAGGGGTGTCTCCTACAATGAGCAGTTCTTC.

This chain uses TRBV27 with TRBJ2-2, with D tentatively TRBD2 (5 bases). The germline V and J ends were trimmed by 5 bases and 0 bases, with 16 bases remaining between them. The CDR3 runs to 17 residues. Germline V gives CDR1 MNHEY, CDR2 SMNVEV (reference sequence). CDR3 DNA sequence: TGTGCCAGCAGTCCTGCCTCCACTAGGCCGAACACCGGGGAGCTGTTTTTT. Protein: CASSPASTRPNTGELFF.

This clone was seen once. The gene calls are TRBV18 and TRBJ1-1; 10 bases are shared with TRBD1. Germline loops: CDR1 KGHSH, CDR2 LQKENI. The CDR3 sequence is 14 residues long. Germline trimming cut 7 bases from V and 8 bases from J; bases unmatched to any gene: 10. The CDR3 DNA reads TGTGCCAGCTGCGCGGGACAGGGGAACTCCGAAGCTTTCTTT. Amino acids: CASCAGQGNSEAFF.

The chain carries TRBV7-3 and TRBJ1-1, with TRBD1 as a possible D gene (5 bases). From germline, CDR1 is SGHTA and CDR2 FQGTGA. The V end lost 1 base, the J end lost 7 bases, and 10 bases lay between the germline ends. The CDR3 contains 13 residues. CDR3: CASSLMQGGEAFF. The CDR3 DNA reads TGTGCCAGCAGCTTAATGCAGGGAGGTGAAGCTTTCTTT.

The chain carries TRBV5-1 and TRBJ1-5; D might be TRBD1 (6 bases). The CDR3 has 13 amino acids. Germline lookup yields CDR1 SGHRS and CDR2 YFSETQ. V was clipped by 4 bases and J by 6 bases, with 11 bases between them. The CDR3 sequence: CASSLTGGQPQHF. In nucleotides, the CDR3 is TGCGCCAGCAGCCTGACAGGTGGTCAGCCCCAGCATTTT.